The entry that follows covers one T cell receptor beta chain sequence. The sample comes from a study of T cell changes during pregnancy in multiple sclerosis. Using immunoSEQ multiplex PCR, the repertoire was profiled, and TCRdb retains in-frame clones only, with some absent. The repertoire includes fewer than 80,000 clones, 85% to 95% of them detected once, and less than 0.15% sits in the top ten. This TCR came from a female donor with multiple sclerosis, enrolled in a pregnancy study. Material: CD4+ T cells from peripheral blood mononuclear cells, obtained after pregnancy.

The CDR3 reads CASSEQGAIRTDTQYF. The CDR3 bases are TGTGCCAGCAGCGAACAGGGGGCCATTCGCACAGATACGCAGTATTTT. This rearrangement joins TRBV5-5 to TRBJ2-3, with 9 positions matching TRBD1. Trimming cost V 4 bases and J 1 base; bases outside gene matches: 7. The CDR3 runs to 16 residues. Germline assignment: CDR1 SGHKS and CDR2 YYEKEE (reference sequence). Based on the CDR3 plus reference TRBV5-5 and TRBJ2-3, the full variable domain is DAGVTQSPTHLIKTRGQQVTLRCSPISGHKSVSWYQQVLGQGPQFIFQYYEKEERGRGNFPDRFSARQFPNYSSELNVNALLLGDSALYLCASSEQGAIRTDTQYFGPGTRLTVL.